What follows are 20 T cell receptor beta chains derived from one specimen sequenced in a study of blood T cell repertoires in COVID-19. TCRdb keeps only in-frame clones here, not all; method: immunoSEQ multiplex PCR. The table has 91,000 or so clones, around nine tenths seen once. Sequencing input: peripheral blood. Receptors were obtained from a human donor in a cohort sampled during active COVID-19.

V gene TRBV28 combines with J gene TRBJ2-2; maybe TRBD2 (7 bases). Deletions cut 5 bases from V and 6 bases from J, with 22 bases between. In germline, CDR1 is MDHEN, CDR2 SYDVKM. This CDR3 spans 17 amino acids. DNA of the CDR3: TGTGCCAGCAGTCTCGGTTTAGGGGGGGAAGGCGCCGGGGAGCTGTTTTTT. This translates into CASSLGLGGEGAGELFF.

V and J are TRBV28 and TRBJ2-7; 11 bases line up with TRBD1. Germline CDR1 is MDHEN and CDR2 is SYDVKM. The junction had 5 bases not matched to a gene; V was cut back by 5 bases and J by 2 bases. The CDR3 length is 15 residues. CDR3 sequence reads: CASSTPGQGAYEQYF. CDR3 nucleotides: TGTGCCAGCAGTACACCGGGACAGGGGGCCTACGAGCAGTACTTC.

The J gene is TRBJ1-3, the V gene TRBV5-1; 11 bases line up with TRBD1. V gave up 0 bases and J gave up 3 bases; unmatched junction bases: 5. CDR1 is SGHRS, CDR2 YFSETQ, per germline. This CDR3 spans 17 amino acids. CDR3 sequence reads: CASSLGRTGGFGNTIYF. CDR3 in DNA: TGCGCCAGCAGCTTGGGTCGGACAGGGGGCTTTGGAAACACCATATATTTT. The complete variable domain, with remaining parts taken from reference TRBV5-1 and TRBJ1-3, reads KAGVTQTPRYLIKTRGQQVTLSCSPISGHRSVSWYQQTPGQGLQFLFEYFSETQRNKGNFPGRFSGRQFSNSRSEMNVSTLELGDSALYLCASSLGRTGGFGNTIYFGEGSWLTVV.

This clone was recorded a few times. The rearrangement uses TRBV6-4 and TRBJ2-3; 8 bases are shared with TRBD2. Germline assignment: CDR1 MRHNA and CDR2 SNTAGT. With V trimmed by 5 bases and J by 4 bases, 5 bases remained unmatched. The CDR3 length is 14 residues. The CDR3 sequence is CASSTGTSADTQYF. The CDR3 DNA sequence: TGTGCCAGCAGTACCGGGACTAGTGCAGATACGCAGTATTTT.

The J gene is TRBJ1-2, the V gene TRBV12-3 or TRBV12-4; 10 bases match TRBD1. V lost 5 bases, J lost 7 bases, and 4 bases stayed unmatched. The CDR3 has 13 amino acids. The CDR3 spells CASSTTGGGGYTF. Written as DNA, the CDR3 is TGTGCCAGCAGTACGACAGGGGGCGGTGGCTACACCTTC.

CDR3 DNA: TGCGCCAGCAGCCTTGGGCTCCAGGGAAAGGATACGCAGTATTTT. Translation: CASSLGLQGKDTQYF. J is TRBJ2-3 and V is TRBV5-1; D is perhaps TRBD1 (5 bases). The CDR3 consists of 15 residues. Germline CDR1 SGHRS, CDR2 YFSETQ. Trimming took 4 bases from V and 6 from J, leaving 18 bases between them.

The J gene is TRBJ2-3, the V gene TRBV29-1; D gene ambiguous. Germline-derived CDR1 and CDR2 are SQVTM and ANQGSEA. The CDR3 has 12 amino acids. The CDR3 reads CSHAYSTDTQYF. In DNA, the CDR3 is TGCAGTCACGCGTATTCCACAGATACGCAGTATTTT.

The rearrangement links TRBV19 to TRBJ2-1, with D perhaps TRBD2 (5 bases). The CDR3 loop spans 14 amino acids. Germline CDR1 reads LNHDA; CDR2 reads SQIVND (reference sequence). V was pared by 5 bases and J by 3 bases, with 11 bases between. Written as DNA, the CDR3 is TGTGCCAGTAGTGCTAGCCTAGTCTACAATGAGCAGTTCTTC. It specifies CASSASLVYNEQFF. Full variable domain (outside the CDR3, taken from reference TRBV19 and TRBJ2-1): DGGITQSPKYLFRKEGQNVTLSCEQNLNHDAMYWYRQDPGQGLRLIYYSQIVNDFQKGDIAEGYSVSREKKESFPLTVTSAQKNPTAFYLCASSASLVYNEQFFGPGTRLTVL.

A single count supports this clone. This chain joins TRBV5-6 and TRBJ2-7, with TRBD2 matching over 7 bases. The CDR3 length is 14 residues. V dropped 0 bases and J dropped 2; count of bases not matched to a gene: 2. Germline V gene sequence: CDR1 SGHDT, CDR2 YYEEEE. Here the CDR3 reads CASSLDGGAYEQYF. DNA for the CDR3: TGTGCCAGCAGCTTGGATGGGGGGGCCTACGAGCAGTACTTC. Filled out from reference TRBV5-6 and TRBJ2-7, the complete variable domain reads DAGVTQSPTHLIKTRGQQVTLRCSPKSGHDTVSWYQQALGQGPQFIFQYYEEEERQRGNFPDRFSGHQFPNYSSELNVNALLLGDSALYLCASSLDGGAYEQYFGPGTRLTVT.

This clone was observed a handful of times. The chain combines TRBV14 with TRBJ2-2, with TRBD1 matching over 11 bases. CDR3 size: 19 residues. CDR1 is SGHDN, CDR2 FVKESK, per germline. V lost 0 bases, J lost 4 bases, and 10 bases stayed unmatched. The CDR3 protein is CASSQDWKWGQGGTGELFF. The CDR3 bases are TGTGCCAGCAGCCAAGATTGGAAATGGGGACAGGGGGGCACCGGGGAGCTGTTTTTT. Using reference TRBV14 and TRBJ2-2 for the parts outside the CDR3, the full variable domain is EAGVTQFPSHSVIEKGQTVTLRCDPISGHDNLYWYRRVMGKEIKFLLHFVKESKQDESGMPNNRFLAERTGGTYSTLKVQPAELEDSGVYFCASSQDWKWGQGGTGELFFGEGSRLTVL.

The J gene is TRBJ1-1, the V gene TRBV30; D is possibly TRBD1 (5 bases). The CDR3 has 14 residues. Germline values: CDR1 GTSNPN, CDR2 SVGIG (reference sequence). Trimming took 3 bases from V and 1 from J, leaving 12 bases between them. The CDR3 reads CAWSPGNWNTEAFF. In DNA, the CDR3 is TGTGCCTGGAGCCCAGGGAATTGGAACACTGAAGCTTTCTTT.

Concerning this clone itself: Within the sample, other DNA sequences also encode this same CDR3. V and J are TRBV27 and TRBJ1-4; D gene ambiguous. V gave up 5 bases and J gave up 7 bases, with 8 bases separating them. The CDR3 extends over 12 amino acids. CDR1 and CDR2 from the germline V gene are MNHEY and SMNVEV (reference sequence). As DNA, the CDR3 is TGTGCCAGCAGTCCCTCGGGTGAAAAACTGTTTTTT. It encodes CASSPSGEKLFF. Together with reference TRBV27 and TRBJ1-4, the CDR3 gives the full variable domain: EAQVTQNPRYLITVTGKKLTVTCSQNMNHEYMSWYRQDPGLGLRQIYYSMNVEVTDKGDVPEGYKVSRKEKRNFPLILESPSPNQTSLYFCASSPSGEKLFFGSGTQLSVL.

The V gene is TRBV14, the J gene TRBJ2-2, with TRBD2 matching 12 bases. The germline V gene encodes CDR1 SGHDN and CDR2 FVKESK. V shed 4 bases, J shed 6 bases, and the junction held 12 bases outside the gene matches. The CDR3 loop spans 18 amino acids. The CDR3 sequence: CASSLRSTSGRSAGELFF. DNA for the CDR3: TGTGCCAGCAGCCTCCGATCGACTAGCGGGAGATCGGCCGGGGAGCTGTTTTTT.

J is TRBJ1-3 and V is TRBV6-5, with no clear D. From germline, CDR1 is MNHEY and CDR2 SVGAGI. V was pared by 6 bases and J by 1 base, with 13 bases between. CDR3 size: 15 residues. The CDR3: CASSSGRVSGNTIYF. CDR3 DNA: TGTGCCAGCAGCAGTGGGAGGGTTTCTGGAAACACCATATATTTT.

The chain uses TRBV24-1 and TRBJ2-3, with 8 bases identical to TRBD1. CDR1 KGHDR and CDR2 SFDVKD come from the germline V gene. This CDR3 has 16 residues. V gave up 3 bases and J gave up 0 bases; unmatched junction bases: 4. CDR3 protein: CATSDLGQESTDTQYF. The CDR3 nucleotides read TGTGCCACCAGTGATCTGGGACAGGAGAGCACAGATACGCAGTATTTT.

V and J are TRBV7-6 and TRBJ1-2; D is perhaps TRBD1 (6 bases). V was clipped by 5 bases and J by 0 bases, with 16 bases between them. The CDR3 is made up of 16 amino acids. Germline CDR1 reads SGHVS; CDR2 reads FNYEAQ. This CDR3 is CASSPDSTTTNYGYTF. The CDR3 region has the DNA TGTGCCAGCAGCCCGGACAGTACAACTACTAACTATGGCTACACCTTC.

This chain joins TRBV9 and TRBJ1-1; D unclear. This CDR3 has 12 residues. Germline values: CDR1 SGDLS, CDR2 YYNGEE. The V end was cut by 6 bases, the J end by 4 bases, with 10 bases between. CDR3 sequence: CASNIPSTEAFF. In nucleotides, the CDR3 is TGTGCCAGCAACATCCCTTCCACTGAAGCTTTCTTT.

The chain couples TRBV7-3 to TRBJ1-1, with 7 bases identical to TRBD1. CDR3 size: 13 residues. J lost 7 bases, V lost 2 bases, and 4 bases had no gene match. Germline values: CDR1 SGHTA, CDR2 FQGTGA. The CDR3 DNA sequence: TGTGCCAGCAGCTTACGGGACAGCGATGAAGCTTTCTTT. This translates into CASSLRDSDEAFF. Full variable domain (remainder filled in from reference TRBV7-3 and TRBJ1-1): GAGVSQTPSNKVTEKGKYVELRCDPISGHTALYWYRQSLGQGPEFLIYFQGTGAADDSGLPNDRFFAVRPEGSVSTLKIQRTERGDSAVYLCASSLRDSDEAFFGQGTRLTVV.

The CDR3 sequence is CASSLDRGGNYGYTF. The CDR3 nucleotides are TGTGCCAGCAGCTTAGATCGGGGGGGAAACTATGGCTACACCTTC. The chain uses TRBV7-2 and TRBJ1-2; D perhaps matches TRBD1 (5 bases). This CDR3 is 15 amino acids long. Germline V gene sequence: CDR1 SGHTA, CDR2 FQGNSA. V was trimmed by 1 base and J by 2 bases, leaving 11 bases between them.

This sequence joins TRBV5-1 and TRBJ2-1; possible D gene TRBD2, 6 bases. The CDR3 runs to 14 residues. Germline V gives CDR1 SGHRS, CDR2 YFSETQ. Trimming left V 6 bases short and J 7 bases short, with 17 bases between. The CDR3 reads CASTVNPAGNEQFF. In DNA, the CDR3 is TGCGCCAGCACCGTTAACCCCGCGGGGAATGAGCAGTTCTTC.